This TCR beta chain originates from a study of chemoradiotherapy in HPV16-positive cancers. Study-level points and caveats: Non-HPV-specific T cells did not expand in tumors during treatment, whereas candidate HPV-specific clones and E7-related motifs did.

Repeated repertoire sampling spanned the course of chemoradiotherapy. Clones were read by immunoSEQ multiplex PCR, and TCRdb kept only the in-frame ones, dropping some. The sample lists approximately 58,000 clones; 90% were seen once. Worth noting for this clone: Its antigen is still unknown.

This CDR3 spans 14 amino acids. CDR1 and CDR2 from the germline V gene are LNHDA and SQIVND (reference sequence). V was pared by 3 bases and J by 1 base, with 8 bases between. The sequence came from a human donor with HPV-associated anogenital cancer. The chain is built from TRBV19 and TRBJ2-3; D is unclear. Specimen: blood, collected from a patient who underwent chemoradiotherapy. The CDR3 sequence is CASSIPSRTDTQYF. CDR3 nucleotides: TGTGCCAGTAGTATTCCTAGTCGCACAGATACGCAGTATTTT.